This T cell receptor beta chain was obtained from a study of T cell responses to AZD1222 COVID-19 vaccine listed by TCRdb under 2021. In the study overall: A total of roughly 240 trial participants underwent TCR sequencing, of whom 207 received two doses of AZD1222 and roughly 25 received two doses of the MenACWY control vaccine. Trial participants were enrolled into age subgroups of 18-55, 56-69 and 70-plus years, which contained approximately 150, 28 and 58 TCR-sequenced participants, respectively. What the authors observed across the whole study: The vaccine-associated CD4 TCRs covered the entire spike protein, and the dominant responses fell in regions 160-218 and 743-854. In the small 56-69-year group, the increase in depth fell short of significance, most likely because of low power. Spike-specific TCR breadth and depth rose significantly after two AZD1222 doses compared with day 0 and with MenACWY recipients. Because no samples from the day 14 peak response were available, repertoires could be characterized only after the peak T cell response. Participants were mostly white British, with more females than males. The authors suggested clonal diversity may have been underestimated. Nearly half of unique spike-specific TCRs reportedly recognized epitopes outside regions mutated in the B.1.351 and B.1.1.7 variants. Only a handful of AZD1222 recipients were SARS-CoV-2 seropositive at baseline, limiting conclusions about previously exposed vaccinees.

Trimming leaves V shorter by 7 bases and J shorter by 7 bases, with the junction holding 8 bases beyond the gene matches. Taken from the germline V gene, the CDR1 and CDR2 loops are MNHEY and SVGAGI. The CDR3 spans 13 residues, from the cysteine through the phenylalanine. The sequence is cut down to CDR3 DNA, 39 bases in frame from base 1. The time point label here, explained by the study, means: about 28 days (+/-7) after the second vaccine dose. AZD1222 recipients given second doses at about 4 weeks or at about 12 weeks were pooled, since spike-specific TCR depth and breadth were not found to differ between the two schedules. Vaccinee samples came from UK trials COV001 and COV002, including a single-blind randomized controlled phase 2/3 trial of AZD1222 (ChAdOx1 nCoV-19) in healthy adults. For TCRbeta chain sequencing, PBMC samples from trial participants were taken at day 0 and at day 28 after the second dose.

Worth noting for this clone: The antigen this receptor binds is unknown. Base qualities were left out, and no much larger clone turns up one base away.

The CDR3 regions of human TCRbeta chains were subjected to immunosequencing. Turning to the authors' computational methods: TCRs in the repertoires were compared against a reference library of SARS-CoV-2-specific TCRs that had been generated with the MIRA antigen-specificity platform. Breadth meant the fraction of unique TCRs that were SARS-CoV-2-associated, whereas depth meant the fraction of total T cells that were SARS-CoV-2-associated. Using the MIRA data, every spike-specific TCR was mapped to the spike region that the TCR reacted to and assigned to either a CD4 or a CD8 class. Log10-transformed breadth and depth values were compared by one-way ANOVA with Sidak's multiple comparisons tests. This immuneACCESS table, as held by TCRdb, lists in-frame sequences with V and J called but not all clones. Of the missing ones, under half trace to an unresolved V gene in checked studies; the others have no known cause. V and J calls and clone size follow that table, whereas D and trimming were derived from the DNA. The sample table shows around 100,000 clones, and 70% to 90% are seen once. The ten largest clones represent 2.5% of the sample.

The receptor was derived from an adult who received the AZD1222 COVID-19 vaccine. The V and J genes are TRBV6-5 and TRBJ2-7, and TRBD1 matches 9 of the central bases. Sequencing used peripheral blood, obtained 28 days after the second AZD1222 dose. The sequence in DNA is TGTGCCAGCAAGAGGACAGGGGTAGGGGAGCAGTACTTC. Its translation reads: CASKRTGVGEQYF.